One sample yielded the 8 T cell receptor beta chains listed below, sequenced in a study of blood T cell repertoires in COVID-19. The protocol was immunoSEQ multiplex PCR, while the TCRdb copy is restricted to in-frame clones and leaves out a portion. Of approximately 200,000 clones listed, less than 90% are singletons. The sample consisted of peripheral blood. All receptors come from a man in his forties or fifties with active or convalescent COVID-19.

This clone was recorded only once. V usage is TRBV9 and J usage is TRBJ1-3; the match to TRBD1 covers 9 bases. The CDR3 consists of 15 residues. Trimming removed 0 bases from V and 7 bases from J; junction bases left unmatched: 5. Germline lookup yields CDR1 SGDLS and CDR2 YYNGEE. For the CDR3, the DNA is TGTGCCAGCAGCGTAGGGGGACAGGGAGGGAACACCATATATTTT. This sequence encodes CASSVGGQGGNTIYF. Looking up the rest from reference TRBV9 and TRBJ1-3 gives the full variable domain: DSGVTQTPKHLITATGQRVTLRCSPRSGDLSVYWYQQSLDQGLQFLIQYYNGEERAKGNILERFSAQQFPDLHSELNLSSLELGDSALYFCASSVGGQGGNTIYFGEGSWLTVV.

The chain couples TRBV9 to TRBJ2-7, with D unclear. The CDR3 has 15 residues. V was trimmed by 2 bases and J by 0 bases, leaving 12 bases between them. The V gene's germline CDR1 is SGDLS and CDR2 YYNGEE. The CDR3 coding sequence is TGTGCCAGCAGCGTCGAGGCAGACTTCTCCTACGAGCAGTACTTC. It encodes CASSVEADFSYEQYF.

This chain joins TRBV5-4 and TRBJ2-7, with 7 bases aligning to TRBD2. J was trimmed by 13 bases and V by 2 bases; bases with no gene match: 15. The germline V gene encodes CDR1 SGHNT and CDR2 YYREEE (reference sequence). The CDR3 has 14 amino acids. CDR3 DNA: TGTGCCAGCAGCTTCTCCGGGAGGAGTTCCCAAGCCTACTTC. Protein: CASSFSGRSSQAYF.

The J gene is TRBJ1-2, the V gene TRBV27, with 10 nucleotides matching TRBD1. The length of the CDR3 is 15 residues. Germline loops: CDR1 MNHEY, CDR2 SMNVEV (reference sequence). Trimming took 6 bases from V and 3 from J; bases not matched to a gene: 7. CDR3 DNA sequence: TGTGCCAGCAGCCCCGACAGGGGGCGACACTATGGCTACACCTTC. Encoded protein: CASSPDRGRHYGYTF.

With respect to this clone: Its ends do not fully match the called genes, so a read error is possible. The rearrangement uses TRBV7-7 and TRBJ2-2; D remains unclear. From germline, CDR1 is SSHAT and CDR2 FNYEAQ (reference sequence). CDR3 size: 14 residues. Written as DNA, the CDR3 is TGTGCTAGCAGCCGTGAGTTGAACACCGGGGAGCTGTTTTTT. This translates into CASSRELNTGELFF.

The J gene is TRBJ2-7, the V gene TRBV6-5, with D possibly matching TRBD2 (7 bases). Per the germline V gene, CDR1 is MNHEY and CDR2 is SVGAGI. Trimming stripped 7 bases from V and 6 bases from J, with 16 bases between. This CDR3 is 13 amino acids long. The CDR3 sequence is CASIPGRGLEQYF. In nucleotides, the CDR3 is TGTGCCAGCATCCCAGGGCGGGGGCTCGAGCAGTACTTC.

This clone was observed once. DNA of the CDR3: TGTGCCAGTAGTCTAGCCGGGACTCTGAACACTGAAGCTTTCTTT. It yields the protein CASSLAGTLNTEAFF. The chain couples TRBV19 to TRBJ1-1; maybe TRBD1 (5 bases). CDR3 size: 15 residues. The V end lost 5 bases, the J end lost 0 bases, and 13 bases lay between the germline ends. CDR1 is LNHDA, CDR2 SQIVND, per germline (reference sequence).

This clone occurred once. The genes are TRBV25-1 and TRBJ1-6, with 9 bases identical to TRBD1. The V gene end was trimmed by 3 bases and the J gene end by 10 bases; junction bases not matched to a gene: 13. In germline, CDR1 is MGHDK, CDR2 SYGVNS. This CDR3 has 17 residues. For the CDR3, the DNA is TGTGCCAGCAGTGATTTAACAGGGGGCAGGTTCGGCTCACCCCTCCACTTT. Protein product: CASSDLTGGRFGSPLHF.